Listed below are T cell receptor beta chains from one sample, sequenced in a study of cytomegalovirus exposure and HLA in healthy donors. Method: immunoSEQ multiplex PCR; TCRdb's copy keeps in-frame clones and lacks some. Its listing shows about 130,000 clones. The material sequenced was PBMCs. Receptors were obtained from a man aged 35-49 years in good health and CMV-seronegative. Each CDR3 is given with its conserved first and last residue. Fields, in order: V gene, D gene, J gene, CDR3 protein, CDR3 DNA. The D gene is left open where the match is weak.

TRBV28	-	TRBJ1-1	CASRVGAEAFF	TGTGCCAGCAGGGTCGGGGCTGAAGCTTTCTTT
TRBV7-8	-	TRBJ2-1	CASSYSTGYNEQFF	TGTGCCAGCAGCTATTCGACAGGATACAATGAGCAGTTCTTC
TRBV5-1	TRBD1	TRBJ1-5	CASSWTGPNQPQHF	TGCGCCAGCAGCTGGACAGGTCCCAATCAGCCCCAGCATTTT
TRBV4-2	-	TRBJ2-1	CASSDGGFNEQFF	TGTGCCAGCAGCGATGGGGGGTTCAATGAGCAGTTCTTC
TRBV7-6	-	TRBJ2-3	CASSPVFSGNTDTQYF	TGTGCCAGCAGCCCCGTGTTTAGCGGAAACACAGATACGCAGTATTTT
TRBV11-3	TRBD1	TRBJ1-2	CASSRRDRGPFNYGYTF	TGTGCCAGCAGCCGCCGGGACAGGGGGCCTTTCAACTATGGCTACACCTTC
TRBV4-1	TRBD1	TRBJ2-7	CASSQATGAYEQYF	TGCGCCAGCAGCCAAGCGACAGGGGCCTACGAGCAGTACTTC
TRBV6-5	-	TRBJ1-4	CASSYSGIRGEKLFF	TGTGCCAGCAGTTACTCCGGGATCCGGGGTGAAAAACTGTTTTTT
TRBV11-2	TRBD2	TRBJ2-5	CASSFSGRVGSGQETQYF	TGTGCCAGCAGCTTTAGCGGGAGGGTAGGATCGGGGCAAGAGACCCAGTACTTC
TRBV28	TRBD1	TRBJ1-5	CASSPLKTGTGLNQPQHF	TGTGCCAGCAGTCCTTTGAAGACCGGGACAGGTCTCAATCAGCCCCAGCATTTT
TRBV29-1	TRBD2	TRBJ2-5	CSVVWREGSETQYF	TGCAGCGTTGTTTGGCGGGAGGGCTCAGAGACCCAGTACTTC
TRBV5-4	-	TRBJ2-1	CASSPGTLNTNEQFF	TGTGCCAGCAGCCCCGGGACTCTAAATACGAATGAGCAGTTCTTC
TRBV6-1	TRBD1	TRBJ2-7	CASSALRDRGSEQYF	TGTGCCAGCAGTGCCCTTAGGGACAGGGGTTCCGAGCAGTACTTC
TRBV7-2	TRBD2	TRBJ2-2	CASTFKSLAGGNTGELFF	TGTGCCAGCACCTTTAAGTCGCTAGCGGGAGGGAACACCGGGGAGCTGTTTTTT
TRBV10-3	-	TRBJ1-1	CAISELGLQGPSNTEAFF	TGTGCCATCAGTGAACTGGGTTTACAGGGCCCGTCGAACACTGAAGCTTTCTTT
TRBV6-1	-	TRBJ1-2	CASKSSGVNYGYTF	TGTGCCAGCAAATCCTCGGGAGTTAACTATGGCTACACCTTC
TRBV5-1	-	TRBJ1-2	CASRARGVNYGYTF	TGCGCCAGCAGGGCCCGGGGGGTTAACTATGGCTACACCTTC
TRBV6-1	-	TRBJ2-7	CASRTYEQYF	TGTGCCAGCAGGACATACGAGCAGTACTTC
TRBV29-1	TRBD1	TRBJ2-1	CSVTNRGPYNEQFF	TGCAGCGTTACGAACAGGGGGCCCTACAATGAGCAGTTCTTC
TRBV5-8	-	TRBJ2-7	CASSSLARGLYEQYF	TGTGCCAGCAGCTCCTTGGCGAGGGGACTCTACGAGCAGTACTTC
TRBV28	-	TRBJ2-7	CASSLKLTGIAEQYF	TGTGCCAGCAGTTTAAAATTAACAGGAATCGCCGAGCAGTACTTC
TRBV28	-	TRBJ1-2	CAINTGGYGYTF	TGTGCCATTAATACCGGGGGCTATGGCTACACCTTC
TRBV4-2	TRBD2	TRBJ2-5	CASSQDWSSPSGVGTQYF	TGTGCCAGCAGCCAAGATTGGTCAAGTCCTAGCGGGGTGGGGACCCAGTACTTC
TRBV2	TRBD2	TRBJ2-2	CASSDSGLAGLGELFF	TGTGCCAGCAGTGATTCGGGACTAGCGGGACTCGGGGAGCTGTTTTTT
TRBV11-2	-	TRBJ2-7	CASSLRDTSYEQYF	TGTGCCAGCAGCTTGAGGGACACTTCCTACGAGCAGTACTTC
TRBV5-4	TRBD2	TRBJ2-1	CASIPSGTEQFF	TGTGCCAGCATCCCTAGCGGGACTGAGCAGTTCTTC
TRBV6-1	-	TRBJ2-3	CASPMAGQLPDTQYF	TGTGCCAGCCCCATGGCAGGACAGCTTCCAGATACGCAGTATTTT
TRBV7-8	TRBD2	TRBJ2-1	CASSLARLAGGVYNEQFF	TGTGCCAGCAGCTTGGCCCGACTAGCGGGGGGGGTCTACAATGAGCAGTTCTTC
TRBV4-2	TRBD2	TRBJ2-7	CASSQGGGEQYF	TGTGCCAGCAGCCAAGGGGGAGGGGAGCAGTACTTC
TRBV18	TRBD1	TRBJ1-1	CASSPPYDRGSEAFF	TGTGCCAGCTCACCACCGTACGACAGGGGGTCTGAAGCTTTCTTT
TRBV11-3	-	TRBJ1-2	CASSLGGNYGYTF	TGTGCCAGCAGCTTAGGAGGGAACTATGGCTACACCTTC